This entry concerns a single TCR beta chain. It has no known antigen specificity. No much larger clone is present one base from it, and per-base qualities are unavailable. The time point tag for this specimen amounts to: about 28 days (+/-7) after the second vaccine dose. AZD1222 recipients whose second dose came at about 4 weeks and those whose second dose came at about 12 weeks were combined into one group, since spike-specific TCR depth and breadth did not differ between the two schedules. Vaccinee samples were obtained from the UK trials COV001 and COV002, which included a single-blind randomized controlled phase 2/3 trial of AZD1222 (ChAdOx1 nCoV-19) in healthy adults. For TCRbeta chain sequencing, PBMC samples from trial participants were taken at day 0 and at day 28 after the second dose. The CDR3 regions of human TCRbeta chains were subjected to immunosequencing. On the study's bioinformatics: Repertoire TCRs were matched against a reference library of SARS-CoV-2-specific TCRs generated with the MIRA antigen-specificity platform. Breadth meant the fraction of unique TCRs that were SARS-CoV-2-associated, whereas depth meant the fraction of total T cells that were SARS-CoV-2-associated. Using the MIRA data, each spike-specific TCR was mapped to the spike region that the TCR reacts to and placed in a CD4 or CD8 class. Log10-transformed breadth and depth values were compared by one-way ANOVA with Sidak's multiple comparisons tests. The clones in this table, taken by TCRdb from immuneACCESS, are in-frame only. Not every clone is retained; where verified, under half of the shortfall comes from an unresolved V gene, and the cause of the rest is unknown. That table supplies the V and J calls and clone size; D and trimming were determined from the DNA. Across this sample there are 55,000 to 80,000 clones, with nearly 90% seen only once. The top ten clonotypes cover roughly 30% of the sample.

The CDR3 runs 13 residues from the cysteine to the phenylalanine. Only the CDR3 portion is preserved as DNA: 39 bases, with reading frame beginning at the first base. The germline ends are 7 bases apart after V is trimmed by 3 bases and J by 1 base. In the germline V gene (reference sequence), CDR1 corresponds to SEHNR and CDR2 to FQNEAQ. The sample belongs to a study of T cell responses to AZD1222 COVID-19 vaccine (dated by TCRdb to about 2021). Looking at the study overall: A total of 233 trial participants underwent TCR sequencing, of whom around 210 had received two doses of AZD1222 and approximately 25 had received two doses of the MenACWY control vaccine. Trial participants were enrolled into age subgroups of 18-55, 56-69 and 70-plus years, which contained about 150, 27 and 61 TCR-sequenced participants, respectively.

Study-wide conclusions, independent of this receptor: Only six AZD1222 recipients were SARS-CoV-2 seropositive at baseline, limiting conclusions about previously exposed vaccinees. The whole spike protein was spanned by vaccine-associated CD4 TCRs, and dominant responses were seen in regions 160-218 and 743-854. No day 14 peak-response samples were available, so repertoires were characterized only after the peak T cell response. Participants were mostly white British and included more females than males, and it was suggested by the authors that clonal diversity may have been underestimated. In the small 56-69-year group, the increase in depth fell short of significance, most likely because of low power. Epitopes outside the regions mutated in the B.1.351 and B.1.1.7 variants were reportedly recognized by nearly half of the unique spike-specific TCRs. After two AZD1222 doses, both the breadth and the depth of spike-specific TCRs were significantly higher than at day 0 and than in MenACWY recipients.

Sample: peripheral blood, taken 28 days after the second AZD1222 dose. This receptor chain uses TRBV7-9 and TRBJ2-7; matching of 6 bases hints at TRBD1 as the D gene. The sequence derives from an adult who received the AZD1222 COVID-19 vaccine. The DNA sequence follows: TGTGCCAGCAGCTTCAGGGGTTCCTACGAGCAGTACTTC. Translated, this is CASSFRGSYEQYF.